Shown below are 5 T cell receptor beta chains from a single sample sequenced in a study of immune heterogeneity within non-small cell lung tumors. Amplifying TCR beta CDR3 involved multiplex PCR carried out with 32 V and 13 J primers. From the multiplex PCR reads, TCRdb called clonotypes with MiXCR, one entry per CDR3 protein. This table holds 2,000 to 3,000 distinct CDR3 sequences, roughly 29% found once. The starting template was genomic DNA from bulk tumor, about 600 ng per sample. Every primary tumor yielded several biopsies, spaced far apart, that were taken during surgery. Untreated, newly diagnosed non-small cell lung cancer patients underwent curative surgery. Sample: lung tumor tissue. The origin of the receptors is a man aged 50 or older with non-small cell lung cancer.

This clonotype was counted only a few times. In this CDR3 the conserved last residue, phenylalanine or tryptophan, is missing, so a read error is likely. It is unclear where the CDR3 begins or ends on the DNA, so no DNA is shown, and the CDR3 is as TCRdb lists it. The chain employs TRBV28 and TRBJ2-3; the listed D gene, TRBD2, was not tested against the DNA. Germline-derived CDR1 and CDR2 are MDHEN and SYDVKM. Including both end residues, the CDR3 is 16 amino acids long. CDR3 sequence: CASSFLDTDYEQYFGP.

About this clonotype: This may be a read error, as it is one base from a much larger clone. This chain uses TRBV5-5 with TRBJ2-7; 8 bases agree with TRBD1. CDR3 length: 15 residues. V gave up 4 bases and J gave up 0 bases; unmatched junction bases: 6. Germline CDR1 is SGHKS and CDR2 is YYEKEE (reference sequence). CDR3 sequence (DNA): TGTGCCAGCAGCGTGACAGGGGCGCGCTCCTACGAGCAGTACTTC. This sequence encodes CASSVTGARSYEQYF.

The chain has TRBV7-2 and TRBJ2-3; D may correspond to TRBD1 or TRBD2 (7 bases each). The V end was cut by 5 bases, the J end by 2 bases, with 17 bases between. The CDR3 has 16 residues. The germline V gene has CDR1 SGHTA and CDR2 FQGNSA. The CDR3 region has the DNA TGTGCCAGCAGCCCCAGACAGGGAGGGGACACAGATACGCAGTATTTT. Its translation is CASSPRQGGDTDTQYF.

V usage is TRBV2 and J usage is TRBJ1-2, with D hard to call. The CDR3 totals 13 residues. With 7 bases removed from V and 3 bases from J, the gap between germline ends came to 12 bases. Germline CDR1 reads SNHLY; CDR2 reads FYNNEI. The CDR3 nucleotides are TGTGCCAGCATAGGTACACAATACTATGGCTACACCTTC. The encoded protein is CASIGTQYYGYTF.

In its sample, this clonotype was seen a few times. This chain uses TRBV6-1 with TRBJ1-5, with D perhaps matching TRBD1 (6 bases). The CDR3 is 13 residues long. CDR1 and CDR2 (germline): MNHNS, SASEGT. Trimming shortened V by 5 bases and J by 4 bases, and 9 bases separated the two germline ends. CDR3 in DNA: TGTGCCAGCAGTTCAGGGGTTAATCAGCCCCAGCATTTT. Amino acid sequence: CASSSGVNQPQHF.